These T cell receptor beta chains were read from a single sample in a study of T cell responses to AZD1222 COVID-19 vaccine. Sequencing was performed with immunoSEQ multiplex PCR; in TCRdb, only in-frame clones are kept and a portion is missing. The data hold 110,000 to 150,000 clones, with roughly 94% observed a single time. Material: peripheral blood, obtained on day 0 of AZD1222 vaccination. The receptors shown here come from an adult in good health. The CDR3 runs from the conserved cysteine through the conserved F or W. The D gene is left open where the match is weak. Clone size is not always given. Where it is, it says once, few, many or a class for expanded clones.

j_gene	v_gene	abundance	d_gene	len	CDR3aa	CDR3nt
TRBJ2-7	TRBV5-4	few	.	16	CASSPPKSRDSYEQYF	TGTGCCAGCAGCCCCCCCAAGAGCAGGGACTCCTACGAGCAGTACTTC
TRBJ2-2	TRBV5-1	.	.	14	CASRRSVNTGELFF	TGCGCCAGCAGGAGGTCAGTAAACACCGGGGAGCTGTTTTTT
TRBJ2-4	TRBV2	.	TRBD1	14	CASKPETGKNIQYF	TGTGCCAGCAAGCCAGAGACAGGGAAAAACATTCAGTACTTC
TRBJ1-2	TRBV18	.	.	13	CASSPQGLYGYTF	TGTGCCAGCTCACCCCAGGGATTGTATGGCTACACCTTC
TRBJ2-2	TRBV6-2/TRBV6-3	.	.	11	CASSDTGELFF	TGTGCCAGCAGCGACACCGGGGAGCTGTTTTTT
TRBJ2-7	TRBV10-3	once	.	12	CATARGNYEQYF	TGTGCCACCGCTCGGGGAAACTACGAGCAGTACTTC
TRBJ1-5	TRBV7-8	.	.	14	CASSYRDSNQPQHF	TGTGCCAGCAGCTACCGGGACAGCAATCAGCCCCAGCATTTT
TRBJ1-1	TRBV19	.	TRBD1	16	CASIGRGRIMNTEAFF	TGTGCCAGTATAGGCAGGGGGAGAATAATGAACACTGAAGCTTTCTTT
TRBJ2-2	TRBV19	.	TRBD1	15	CASSLGQGETGELFF	TGTGCCAGTAGTTTGGGACAGGGGGAGACCGGGGAGCTGTTTTTT
TRBJ2-3	TRBV2	.	.	15	CASSEDGPTPDTQYF	TGTGCCAGCAGTGAGGACGGCCCGACCCCAGATACGCAGTATTTT
TRBJ1-2	TRBV14	.	TRBD1	16	CASSRRPGGASYGYTF	TGTGCCAGCAGCCGAAGGCCAGGGGGCGCCAGCTATGGCTACACCTTC
TRBJ1-6	TRBV5-1	.	TRBD1	14	CASSLATGNSPLHF	TGCGCCAGCAGCTTGGCGACAGGGAATTCACCCCTCCACTTT
TRBJ1-2	TRBV7-9	.	TRBD1	15	CASSLAGTGGLGYTF	TGTGCCAGCAGCTTAGCTGGAACAGGGGGGCTGGGCTACACCTTC
TRBJ1-2	TRBV12-3/TRBV12-4	.	.	11	CASSSFGGYTF	TGTGCCAGCAGTTCATTTGGTGGCTACACCTTC
TRBJ2-6	TRBV7-2	once	TRBD1	15	CASSAEQGGANVLTF	TGTGCCAGCAGCGCGGAACAGGGGGGGGCCAACGTCCTGACTTTC
TRBJ1-2	TRBV5-4	.	.	15	CASSAVRGANYGYTF	TGTGCCAGCAGCGCCGTTAGGGGAGCGAACTATGGCTACACCTTC
TRBJ1-1	TRBV20-1	.	.	8	CSGGEAFF	TGCAGTGGGGGGGAAGCTTTCTTT
TRBJ2-3	TRBV4-2	.	TRBD2	14	CASSRGGPTDTQYF	TGTGCCAGCAGCCGCGGGGGGCCCACAGATACGCAGTATTTT
TRBJ2-3	TRBV7-9	.	.	16	CASSPQGATRSDTQYF	TGTGCCAGCAGCCCCCAAGGGGCGACTCGTTCAGATACGCAGTATTTT
TRBJ1-1	TRBV2	.	TRBD1	16	CASSRGGQGINTEAFF	TGTGCCAGCAGTAGGGGGGGACAGGGTATTAACACTGAAGCTTTCTTT
TRBJ2-5	TRBV7-2	once	.	13	CASSSGREETQYF	TGTGCCAGCAGCTCCGGACGAGAAGAGACCCAGTACTTC
TRBJ1-6	TRBV7-8	.	TRBD1	15	CASSPRQGADSPLHF	TGTGCCAGCAGCCCGAGACAGGGGGCAGATTCACCCCTCCACTTT
TRBJ1-2	TRBV18	.	.	12	CASSPGGYGYTF	TGTGCCAGCTCACCGGGAGGGTATGGCTACACCTTC
TRBJ2-7	TRBV7-2	.	.	14	CASSLGVNSYEQYF	TGTGCCAGCAGCTTAGGCGTCAACTCCTACGAGCAGTACTTC
TRBJ2-2	TRBV5-1	.	.	17	CASSLLSLSANTGELFF	TGCGCCAGCAGCTTGTTATCTCTTTCAGCGAACACCGGGGAGCTGTTTTTT
TRBJ1-2	TRBV19	.	TRBD1	15	CASNPTTGRGYGYTF	TGTGCCAGTAACCCTACGACAGGGAGGGGCTATGGCTACACCTTC
TRBJ1-2	TRBV5-1	.	TRBD1	16	CASSLRTGRSGYGYTF	TGCGCCAGCAGCTTGAGGACAGGGAGGTCTGGCTATGGCTACACCTTC
TRBJ2-7	TRBV6-1	.	TRBD2	15	CASTPGGGRFYEQYF	TGTGCCAGCACCCCGGGCGGGGGGCGTTTTTACGAGCAGTACTTC
TRBJ2-7	TRBV18	.	.	14	CASSPGSRVGEQYF	TGTGCCAGCTCACCAGGCTCTAGGGTCGGCGAGCAGTACTTC
TRBJ1-2	TRBV4-2	.	TRBD1	15	CASSPRDSNTYGYTF	TGTGCCAGCAGCCCCCGGGACAGCAACACCTATGGCTACACCTTC
TRBJ2-1	TRBV11-2	.	.	13	CASSLNRGNEQFF	TGTGCCAGCAGCTTAAATCGGGGGAATGAGCAGTTCTTC
TRBJ2-6	TRBV7-9	once	.	15	CASSLASSGANVLTF	TGTGCCAGCAGCTTAGCCAGCTCTGGGGCCAACGTCCTGACTTTC
TRBJ1-2	TRBV27	.	.	14	CASSLSRQGYGYTF	TGTGCCAGCAGTTTATCAAGGCAGGGGTATGGCTACACCTTC
TRBJ1-4	TRBV5-5	once	.	13	CASSAQDNEKLFF	TGTGCCAGCAGCGCCCAAGATAATGAAAAACTGTTTTTT
TRBJ2-7	TRBV12-3/TRBV12-4	.	.	11	CASSSLYEQYF	TGTGCCAGCAGCTCGCTCTACGAGCAGTACTTC
TRBJ1-5	TRBV19	.	TRBD1	20	CASSTWKGTGGSLGNQPQHF	TGTGCCAGTAGTACTTGGAAAGGGACAGGGGGCTCTCTAGGAAATCAGCCCCAGCATTTT
TRBJ2-3	TRBV19	once	TRBD2	17	CASSRTSGGAGTDTQYF	TGTGCCAGTAGTCGAACTAGCGGGGGGGCAGGCACAGATACGCAGTATTTT
TRBJ1-4	TRBV16	.	.	14	CASSQRQGGEKLFF	TGTGCCAGCAGCCAACGGCAGGGTGGTGAAAAACTGTTTTTT
TRBJ2-7	TRBV4-2	.	TRBD1	14	CASSTRTGSYEQYF	TGTGCCAGCAGCACTCGGACAGGGTCGTACGAGCAGTACTTC
TRBJ2-2	TRBV19	.	TRBD2	16	CASSKTSGVYTGELFF	TGTGCCAGTAGTAAGACTAGCGGGGTCTACACCGGGGAGCTGTTTTTT
TRBJ1-1	TRBV5-4	.	TRBD1	14	CASSFRDRNTEAFF	TGTGCCAGCAGCTTCCGGGACAGGAACACTGAAGCTTTCTTT
TRBJ1-5	TRBV7-2	.	.	12	CASRMEGQPQHF	TGTGCCAGCAGAATGGAGGGGCAGCCCCAGCATTTT
TRBJ1-2	TRBV19	.	TRBD1	16	CASRGRPGQGNYGYTF	TGTGCCAGTAGAGGTCGTCCGGGACAGGGGAACTATGGCTACACCTTC
TRBJ1-2	TRBV7-2	.	.	14	CASSLARADYGYTF	TGTGCCAGCAGCTTAGCGAGGGCGGACTATGGCTACACCTTC
TRBJ1-1	TRBV5-1	.	.	14	CASSPQTMNTEAFF	TGCGCCAGCAGCCCCCAAACGATGAACACTGAAGCTTTCTTT
TRBJ2-5	TRBV5-8	.	TRBD1	15	CASSLATGDQETQYF	TGTGCCAGCAGTCTCGCGACAGGGGATCAAGAGACCCAGTACTTC
TRBJ2-1	TRBV4-1	.	TRBD2	15	CASSTPGTSTNEQFF	TGCGCCAGCAGCACCCCCGGGACTAGCACAAATGAGCAGTTCTTC
TRBJ1-1	TRBV5-1	.	TRBD1	17	CASSFGDTQGTNTEAFF	TGCGCCAGCAGCTTTGGGGATACACAGGGGACGAACACTGAAGCTTTCTTT